This T cell receptor beta chain was recorded in a study of shared clonotypes between healthy human individuals. This table comes from immunoSEQ multiplex PCR, and its TCRdb copy is limited to in-frame clones, with some not included. Among around 600,000 clones listed, more than 95% were seen once. Study-wide points: Relative to clonotypes present in all four donors, those not shared had lower generation probabilities.

With regard to this clone: Its antigen is not known.

The CDR3 sequence is 14 residues long. Trimming removed 2 bases from V and 6 bases from J; junction bases left unmatched: 6. Germline V gene data show CDR1 as MNHEY and CDR2 as SVGAGI. Sequences were obtained from naive CD4+ T cells sorted from blood. As to subset: CD45RA+ positively selected. This receptor was identified in a woman in her 30s in good health. The gene calls are TRBV6-5 and TRBJ2-7; 8 bases line up with TRBD2. Here the CDR3 DNA reads TGTGCCAGCAGTTACACCGGGAGGGCCGGCGAGCAGTACTTC. Amino acids: CASSYTGRAGEQYF.